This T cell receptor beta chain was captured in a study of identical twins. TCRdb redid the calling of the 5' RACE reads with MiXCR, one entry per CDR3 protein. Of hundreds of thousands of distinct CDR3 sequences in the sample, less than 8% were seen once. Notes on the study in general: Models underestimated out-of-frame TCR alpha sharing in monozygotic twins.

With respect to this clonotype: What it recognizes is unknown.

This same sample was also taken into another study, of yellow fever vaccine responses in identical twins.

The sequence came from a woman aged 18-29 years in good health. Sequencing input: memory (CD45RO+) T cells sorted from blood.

The CDR3 DNA reads as TGTGCCAGCCTATCGCAGGGGACCTACAATGAGCAGTTCTTC. Amino acids: CASLSQGTYNEQFF. V and J are TRBV7-2 and TRBJ2-1, with D tentatively TRBD1 (6 bases). The germline gives CDR1 SGHTA, CDR2 FQGNSA. With 8 bases removed from V and 2 bases from J, the gap between germline ends came to 13 bases. The CDR3 is 14 amino acids.